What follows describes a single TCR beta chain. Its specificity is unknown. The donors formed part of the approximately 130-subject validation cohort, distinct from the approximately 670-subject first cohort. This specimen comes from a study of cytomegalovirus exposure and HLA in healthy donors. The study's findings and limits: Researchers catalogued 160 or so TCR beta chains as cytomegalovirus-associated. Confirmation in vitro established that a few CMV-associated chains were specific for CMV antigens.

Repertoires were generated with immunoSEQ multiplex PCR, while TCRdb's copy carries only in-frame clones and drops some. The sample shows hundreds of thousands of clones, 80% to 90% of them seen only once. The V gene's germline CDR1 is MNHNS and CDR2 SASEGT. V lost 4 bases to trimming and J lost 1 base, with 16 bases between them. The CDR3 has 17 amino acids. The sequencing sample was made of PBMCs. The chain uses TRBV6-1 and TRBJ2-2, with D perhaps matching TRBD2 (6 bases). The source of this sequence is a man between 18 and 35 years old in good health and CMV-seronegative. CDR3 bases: TGTGCCAGCAGTGGGGCCTGGGAGGTACGGAACACCGGGGAGCTGTTTTTT. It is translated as CASSGAWEVRNTGELFF.